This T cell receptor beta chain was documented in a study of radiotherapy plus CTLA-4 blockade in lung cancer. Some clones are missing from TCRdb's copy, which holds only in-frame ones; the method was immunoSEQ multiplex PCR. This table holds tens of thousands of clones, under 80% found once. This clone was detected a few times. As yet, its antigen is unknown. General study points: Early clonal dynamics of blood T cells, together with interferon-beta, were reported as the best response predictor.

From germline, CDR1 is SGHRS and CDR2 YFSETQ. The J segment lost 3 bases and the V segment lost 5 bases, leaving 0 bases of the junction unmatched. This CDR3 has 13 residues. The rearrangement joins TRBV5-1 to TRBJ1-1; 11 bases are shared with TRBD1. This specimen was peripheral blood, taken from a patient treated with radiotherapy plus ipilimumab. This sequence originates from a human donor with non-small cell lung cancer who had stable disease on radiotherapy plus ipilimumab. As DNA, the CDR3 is TGCGCCAGCAGGGACAGGGGGCACACTGAAGCTTTCTTT. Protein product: CASRDRGHTEAFF.